This T cell receptor (beta chain) was recorded in a study of vaccination and CD4 T cells after COVID-19. Study-level results: In convalescent patients, a median around 89% of reactive clones appeared only post-vaccination. The study sampled relatively few convalescent patients and omitted early post-infection timepoints. Rising from about 20 to 38, the median of SARS-CoV-2-reactive clonotypes did not change significantly.

Researchers used the Oncomine TCR Beta short-read assay to sequence DNA from cultured CD4+ T cells. TCRdb reprocessed the PCR reads via MiXCR and lists one record per CDR3 protein. This sample has 7,100 or so distinct CDR3 sequences, with about 41% found just once. This sample's treatment: approximately nine-day PBMC culture with coronavirus spike peptide pools or control peptides (ViraFEST assay). The unexposed donor provided CD4+ T cells, which were taken before the COVID-19 pandemic (2011-2018). As to this clonotype: The antigen is not known.

The CDR3 is made up of 17 amino acids. Trimming stripped 0 bases from V and 4 bases from J, with 16 bases between. In germline, CDR1 is MRHNA, CDR2 SNTAGT. The specimen was CD4+ T cells from blood, cultured in vitro. This sequence joins TRBV6-4 and TRBJ1-5; a possible D gene is TRBD1 (5 bases). The TCR sequence derives from a human donor in good health. The CDR3 bases are TGTGCCAGCAGTGACTCTTGGAGGGGATTACATAATCAGCCCCAGCATTTT. This codes for CASSDSWRGLHNQPQHF.